What follows is one TCR beta chain and its context. Antigen specificity is unknown. TCRdb re-called the 5' RACE reads and gives one entry per CDR3 protein, without DNA. This specimen shows 440,000 or so distinct CDR3 sequences; the ten leading clones hold 6% to 8%. The data are from a study of T cells expressing NK-cell markers. Study-wide context: The TCR beta repertoires originated in sorted CD3+CD56+NKG2C+, CD3+CD56+NKG2C- and CD3+CD56-NKG2C+ T cells. Of eight sequenced donors, seven were HCMV-seropositive and one HCMV-seronegative.

CDR3 length: 18 amino acids. CDR1 is MNHEY and CDR2 is SMNVEV in the germline V gene (reference sequence). General observations from the study: The leading position in the CD3+CD56-NKG2C+ fraction of a few donors also went to these clonotypes. What remained unclear was the HCMV specificity of expanded NKG2C+ T cell clones.

This clonotype originated in a woman aged 18 to 75 in good health. Input material: blood T cells: a sorted CD56 or NKG2C T cell subset, CD4+ or CD8+ T cells, or bulk PBMC T cells (not recorded which). The chain couples TRBV27 to TRBJ2-1; no DNA is available, so the TRBD2 call from TCRdb remains unchecked. CDR3 protein: CASSFGGLAGGPYNEQFF.